This TCR beta chain comes out of a study of blood T cells in healthy people across ages. Study-level findings and limits: As age increased, TCR beta diversity per million T cells fell in a roughly linear fashion.

Donors ranged from roughly 6 to 95 years old and were healthy Caucasians in Russia. Each sample yielded at least 5.5 micrograms of PBMC total RNA. A sample-barcoded 5' primer and a J-beta primer mix were used in a second PCR of roughly 6 to 12 cycles. Each sample yielded at least 2.5 million CDR3-containing paired-end reads. TCRdb processed the 5' RACE reads anew with MiXCR; each CDR3 protein has one entry. Here the sample spans approximately 690,000 distinct CDR3 sequences, around three fifths being singletons. Germline V gene lookup returns CDR1 KGHSH and CDR2 LQKENI. Trimming took 2 bases from V and 0 from J, leaving 10 bases between them. This CDR3 is built from 15 residues. About this clonotype: Its antigen is unknown.

Sequencing was done on a sample of blood. The chain carries TRBV18 and TRBJ2-5, with D perhaps TRBD2 (6 bases). The sequence came from a man between 60 and 70 years old in good health. The CDR3 DNA follows: TGTGCCAGCTCACCATCAGGGAGGAACCAAGAGACCCAGTACTTC. Protein sequence: CASSPSGRNQETQYF.